The subject of this entry is one T cell receptor beta chain. This record comes from a study of radiotherapy plus CTLA-4 blockade in lung cancer. The repertoire was sequenced with immunoSEQ multiplex PCR; TCRdb's copy has only in-frame clones and lacks some. The sample holds roughly 120,000 clones, more than 65% seen once. This CDR3 spans 13 amino acids. In germline, CDR1 is SGHVS, CDR2 FQNEAQ. V was clipped by 5 bases and J by 0 bases, with 8 bases between them. Sequenced here: peripheral blood, sampled from a patient treated with radiotherapy plus ipilimumab. The chain carries TRBV7-8 and TRBJ2-7; D remains ambiguous. This receptor was taken from a human donor with non-small cell lung cancer who had a partial response to radiotherapy plus ipilimumab. The CDR3: CASSGKSSYEQYF. Here the CDR3 DNA reads TGTGCCAGCAGCGGTAAGAGCTCCTACGAGCAGTACTTC.